This T cell receptor beta chain was recovered during a study of OX40 agonist ivuxolimab in advanced cancers. Only in-frame clones appear in the TCRdb table, and some are missing; sequencing was by immunoSEQ multiplex PCR. The data contain about 55,000 clones, 70% to 90% of them singletons. The study, taken as a whole, reports: Clonal expansion from baseline to week 6 occurred in both CD4+ and CD8+ T cells. Low normalized T-cell clonal expansion was additionally recorded for some nonresponders.

Germline CDR1 and CDR2: SGHVS and FNYEAQ. V gave up 4 bases and J gave up 5 bases, with 15 bases separating them. The CDR3 runs 15 residues. Autoimmune disease history or systemic immunosuppression led to patients being barred. A remark on this clone: Its antigen is not known.

The material was CD4+ or CD8+ T cells sorted from blood, obtained in a trial of the OX40 agonist ivuxolimab. This TCR was recovered from an adult with an advanced solid tumor such as melanoma, head and neck, liver or kidney cancer. The chain employs TRBV7-6 and TRBJ1-5; D perhaps matches TRBD1 (5 bases). The CDR3 here is CASSSSGSGDQPQHF. CDR3 coding DNA: TGTGCCAGCAGCTCCTCAGGGTCCGGGGATCAGCCCCAGCATTTT.